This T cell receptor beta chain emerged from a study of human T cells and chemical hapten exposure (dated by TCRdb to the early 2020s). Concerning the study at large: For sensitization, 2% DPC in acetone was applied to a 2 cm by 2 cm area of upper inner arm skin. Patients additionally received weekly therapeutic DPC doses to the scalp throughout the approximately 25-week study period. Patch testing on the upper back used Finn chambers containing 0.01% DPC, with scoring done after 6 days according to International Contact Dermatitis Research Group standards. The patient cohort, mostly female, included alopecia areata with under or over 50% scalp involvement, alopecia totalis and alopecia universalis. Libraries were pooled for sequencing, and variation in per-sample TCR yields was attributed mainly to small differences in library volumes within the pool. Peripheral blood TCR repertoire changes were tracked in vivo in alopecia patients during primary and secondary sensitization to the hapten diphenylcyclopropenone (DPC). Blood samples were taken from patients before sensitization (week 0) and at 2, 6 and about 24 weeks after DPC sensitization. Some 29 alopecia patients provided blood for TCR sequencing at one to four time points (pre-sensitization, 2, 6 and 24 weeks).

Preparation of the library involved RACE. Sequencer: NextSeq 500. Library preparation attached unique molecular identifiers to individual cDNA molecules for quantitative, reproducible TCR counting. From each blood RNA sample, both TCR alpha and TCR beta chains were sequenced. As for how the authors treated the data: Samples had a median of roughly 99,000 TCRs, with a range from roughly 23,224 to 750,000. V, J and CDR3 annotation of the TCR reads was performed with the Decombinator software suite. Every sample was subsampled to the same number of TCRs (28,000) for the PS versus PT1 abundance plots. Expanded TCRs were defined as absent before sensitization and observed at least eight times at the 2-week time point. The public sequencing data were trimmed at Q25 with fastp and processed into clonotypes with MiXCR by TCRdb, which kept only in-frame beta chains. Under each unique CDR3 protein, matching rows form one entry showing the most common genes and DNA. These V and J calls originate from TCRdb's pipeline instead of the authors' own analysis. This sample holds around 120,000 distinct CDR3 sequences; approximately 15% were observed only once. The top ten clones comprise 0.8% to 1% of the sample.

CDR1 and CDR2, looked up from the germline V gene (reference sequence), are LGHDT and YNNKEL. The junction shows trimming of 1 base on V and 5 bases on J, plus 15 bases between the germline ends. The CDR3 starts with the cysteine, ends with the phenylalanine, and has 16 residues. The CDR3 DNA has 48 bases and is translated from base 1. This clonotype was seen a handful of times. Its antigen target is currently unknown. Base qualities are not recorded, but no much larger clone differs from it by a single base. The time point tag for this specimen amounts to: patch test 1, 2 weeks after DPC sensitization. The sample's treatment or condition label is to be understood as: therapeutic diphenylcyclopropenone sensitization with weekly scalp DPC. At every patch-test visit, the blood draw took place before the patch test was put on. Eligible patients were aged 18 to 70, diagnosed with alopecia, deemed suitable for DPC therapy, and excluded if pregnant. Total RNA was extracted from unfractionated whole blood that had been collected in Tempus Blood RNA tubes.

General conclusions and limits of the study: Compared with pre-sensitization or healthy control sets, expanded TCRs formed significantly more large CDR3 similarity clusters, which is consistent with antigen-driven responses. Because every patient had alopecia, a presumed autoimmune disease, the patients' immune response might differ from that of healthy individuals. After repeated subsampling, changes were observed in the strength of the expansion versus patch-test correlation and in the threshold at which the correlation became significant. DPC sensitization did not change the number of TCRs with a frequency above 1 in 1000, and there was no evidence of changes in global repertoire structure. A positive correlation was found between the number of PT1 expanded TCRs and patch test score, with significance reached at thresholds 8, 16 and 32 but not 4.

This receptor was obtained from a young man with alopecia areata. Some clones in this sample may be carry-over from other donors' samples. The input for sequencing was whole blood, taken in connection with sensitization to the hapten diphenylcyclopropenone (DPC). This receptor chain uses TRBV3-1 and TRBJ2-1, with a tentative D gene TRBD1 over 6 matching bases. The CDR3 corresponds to CASSQGPRDKNNEQFF. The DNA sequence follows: TGTGCCAGCAGCCAAGGCCCCCGGGACAAGAACAATGAGCAGTTCTTC.